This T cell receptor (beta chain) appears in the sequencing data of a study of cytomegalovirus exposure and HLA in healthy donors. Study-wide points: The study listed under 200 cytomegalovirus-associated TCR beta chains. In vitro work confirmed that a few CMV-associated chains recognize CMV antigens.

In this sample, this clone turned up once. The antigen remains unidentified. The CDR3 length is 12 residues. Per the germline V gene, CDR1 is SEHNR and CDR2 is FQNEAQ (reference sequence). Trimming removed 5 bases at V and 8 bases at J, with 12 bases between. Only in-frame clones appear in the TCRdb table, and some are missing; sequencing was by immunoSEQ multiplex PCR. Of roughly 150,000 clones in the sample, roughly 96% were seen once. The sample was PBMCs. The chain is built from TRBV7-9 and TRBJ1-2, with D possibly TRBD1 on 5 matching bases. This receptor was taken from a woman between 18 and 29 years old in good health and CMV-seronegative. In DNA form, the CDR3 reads TGTGCCAGCAGCCTCAGGGAGGAGGGCTACACCTTC. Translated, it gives CASSLREEGYTF.